Reported below is one T cell receptor (beta chain). Its antigen is not identified. The CDR3 length is 15 residues. J lost 6 bases, V lost 4 bases, and 10 bases had no gene match. The germline V gene has CDR1 SNHLY and CDR2 FYNNEI. The time point denotes: persistent/refractory GD, antithyroid drugs over 5 years with positive TRAb. PBMC RNA was the source of the TCR library. This sample stems from a study of regulatory T cells in long-lasting Graves disease. Findings and limits, study-wide: Peripheral blood, not thyroid tissue, was the sole material studied. Possibly, accuracy suffered from the small sample size. Among samples with persistent disease, TRBV28, TRBJ1-2 and TRBJ2-5 were favored.

The TCR beta library used iRepertoire HTBI primers with Arm-PCR amplification of CDR3. Original analysis: Segment identification across samples yielded roughly 62 TRBV and roughly 15 TRBJ segments. TCRdb fed the multiplex PCR reads into MiXCR, producing one record per CDR3 protein. The V and J calls follow TCRdb's processing rather than the paper's. The table shows hundreds of thousands of distinct CDR3 sequences, with approximately 29% occurring only once. Here the sequenced sample was peripheral blood mononuclear cells (PBMCs), taken when the disease was refractory, from a patient treated with antithyroid drugs. The receptor was isolated from a female donor with Graves disease. The J gene is TRBJ1-1, the V gene TRBV2, with TRBD1 identical over 8 bases. The CDR3 sequence is CASSADRGRGSEAFF. The CDR3 bases are TGTGCCAGCAGTGCTGACAGGGGAAGGGGCTCTGAAGCTTTCTTT.